This entry concerns a single T cell receptor beta chain. The record originates from a study of radiotherapy plus CTLA-4 blockade in lung cancer. The CDR3 has 15 amino acids. The ends were cut back, 0 bases at V and 1 base at J, with 9 bases in the middle. In germline, CDR1 is WSHSY, CDR2 SAAADI. Using immunoSEQ multiplex PCR, the repertoire was profiled, and TCRdb retains in-frame clones only, with some absent. The data hold tens of thousands of clones, with about 88% observed a single time. The sequence was obtained from a human donor with non-small cell lung cancer that progressed on radiotherapy plus ipilimumab. This specimen consisted of peripheral blood, obtained from a patient treated with radiotherapy plus ipilimumab. The genes are TRBV10-2 and TRBJ1-1, with a possible D match to TRBD1 (5 bases). Written as DNA, the CDR3 is TGCGCCAGCAGTGAGTCGGGACGGTCGAACACTGAAGCTTTCTTT. It specifies CASSESGRSNTEAFF.